This is a list of T cell receptor beta chains from one sample in a study of blood T cell repertoires in COVID-19. Some clones are missing from TCRdb's copy, which holds only in-frame ones; the method was immunoSEQ multiplex PCR. The table records a few hundred thousand clones, about 88% of them present only once. Sample: peripheral blood. The source of these receptors is a man aged 45-65 years with COVID-19, enrolled during active disease. Each CDR3 is given with its conserved first and last residue. D genes are given only for firm matches. Where a row states a size, it is once, few, many or the class of an expanded clone; other rows omit it.

J gene: TRBJ1-5; D gene: NA; clone size: NA; V gene: TRBV18; CDR3 protein: CASSPQQGRNQPQHF; CDR3 DNA: TGTGCCAGCTCACCTCAACAGGGTAGGAATCAGCCCCAGCATTTT
J gene: TRBJ1-5; D gene: NA; clone size: NA; V gene: TRBV30; CDR3 protein: CAWSVGGDQPQHF; CDR3 DNA: TGTGCCTGGAGTGTCGGGGGGGATCAGCCCCAGCATTTT
J gene: TRBJ2-7; D gene: TRBD2; clone size: NA; V gene: TRBV5-4; CDR3 protein: CASSSSGGTYEQYF; CDR3 DNA: TGTGCCAGCAGCTCAAGCGGGGGAACCTACGAGCAGTACTTC
J gene: TRBJ1-2; D gene: NA; clone size: NA; V gene: TRBV5-5; CDR3 protein: CASSPTGLDYGYTF; CDR3 DNA: TGTGCCAGCAGCCCTACAGGGTTGGACTATGGCTACACCTTC
J gene: TRBJ2-7; D gene: NA; clone size: NA; V gene: TRBV12-3/TRBV12-4; CDR3 protein: CASSFSASYEQYF; CDR3 DNA: TGTGCCAGCAGTTTCAGCGCCTCCTACGAGCAGTACTTC
J gene: TRBJ1-5; D gene: TRBD1; clone size: few; V gene: TRBV28; CDR3 protein: CASSPGTGDQPQHF; CDR3 DNA: TGTGCCAGCAGTCCGGGGACAGGGGATCAGCCCCAGCATTTT
J gene: TRBJ1-5; D gene: NA; clone size: NA; V gene: TRBV27; CDR3 protein: CASSPRGTNPNQPQHF; CDR3 DNA: TGTGCCAGCAGTCCTAGGGGGACAAACCCAAATCAGCCCCAGCATTTT
J gene: TRBJ2-5; D gene: TRBD1; clone size: NA; V gene: TRBV19; CDR3 protein: CASSTRTGKYQETQYF; CDR3 DNA: TGTGCCAGTAGTACGCGGACAGGGAAGTACCAAGAGACCCAGTACTTC
J gene: TRBJ1-5; D gene: NA; clone size: few; V gene: TRBV28; CDR3 protein: CASSLGQLNQPQHF; CDR3 DNA: TGTGCCAGCAGTTTAGGACAGCTCAATCAGCCCCAGCATTTT
J gene: TRBJ2-1; D gene: NA; clone size: NA; V gene: TRBV7-9; CDR3 protein: CASSIPGLKNNEQFF; CDR3 DNA: TGTGCCAGCAGCATACCCGGTCTCAAAAACAATGAGCAGTTCTTC
J gene: TRBJ1-5; D gene: TRBD1; clone size: NA; V gene: TRBV5-1; CDR3 protein: CASSVTTGGNQPQHF; CDR3 DNA: TGCGCCAGCAGCGTCACGACAGGGGGAAATCAGCCCCAGCATTTT
J gene: TRBJ2-6; D gene: NA; clone size: many; V gene: TRBV6-5; CDR3 protein: CASSYSRLSGANVLTF; CDR3 DNA: TGTGCCAGCAGTTACTCTCGACTCTCTGGGGCCAACGTCCTGACTTTC
J gene: TRBJ1-6; D gene: NA; clone size: NA; V gene: TRBV28; CDR3 protein: CASSSAGPYNSPLHF; CDR3 DNA: TGTGCCAGCAGCTCTGCAGGGCCCTATAATTCACCCCTCCACTTT